Presented here are 2 T cell receptor beta chains from one specimen sequenced in a study of monozygotic twins with inflammatory bowel disease. Following a re-call of the 5' RACE reads, TCRdb has one entry per CDR3 protein and lacks DNA. Its table lists roughly 320,000 distinct CDR3 sequences. What was sequenced was blood. The receptors shown here come from a human donor with ulcerative colitis or Crohn's disease, or a healthy co-twin of an affected twin (not recorded which).

This chain uses TRBV5-6 with TRBJ2-5; as DNA is missing, the TRBD1 call by TCRdb cannot be tested. The CDR3 has 14 residues. Germline V gene sequence: CDR1 SGHDT, CDR2 YYEEEE. The CDR3 loop reads CASSLYGAKENQYF.

The rearrangement uses TRBV6-2 or TRBV6-3 and TRBJ2-7; as DNA is missing, the TRBD1 call by TCRdb cannot be tested. The CDR3 extends over 15 amino acids. Germline V CDR1 and CDR2: MNHEY, SVGEGT. CDR3 loop: CASSMTGRVYDEQYF.